Shown below are 10 T cell receptor beta chains from a single sample sequenced in a study of T-cell reconstitution after alpha-beta-depleted transplantation in children. The library targeted TCRbeta and was prepared with unique molecular identifiers. TCRdb ran MiXCR on the PCR reads and lists one entry per CDR3 protein. The repertoire has some 500,000 distinct CDR3 sequences, about 31% of them found once; the top ten carry more than 2%. The source was PBMCs from the stem cell graft donor, collected from the stem cell graft. These TCRs come from a human donor who donated a stem cell graft to a child with aplastic anemia.

The rearrangement links TRBV5-1 to TRBJ1-1, with a possible D match to TRBD1 (6 bases). The germline V gene encodes CDR1 SGHRS and CDR2 YFSETQ. Trimming removed 4 bases at V and 6 bases at J, with 10 bases between. There are 12 residues in the CDR3. CDR3: CASSPDSPEAFF. Written as DNA, the CDR3 is TGCGCCAGCAGCCCGGACAGCCCTGAAGCTTTCTTT.

This clonotype was counted only a few times. The chain is built from TRBV12-3 or TRBV12-4 and TRBJ2-3, with TRBD2 as a possible D gene (5 bases). V was pared by 5 bases and J by 2 bases, with 17 bases between. CDR3 length equals 16 residues. As DNA, the CDR3 is TGTGCCAGCAGTGACCTCGGTAGCGCGATCACAGATACGCAGTATTTT. It is translated as CASSDLGSAITDTQYF.

This clonotype was seen more than once but under ten times. This chain connects TRBV20-1 to TRBJ2-5; D ambiguous. CDR1 and CDR2 (germline): DFQATT, SNEGSKA (reference sequence). V lost 3 bases, J lost 8 bases, and 16 bases lay in between. The CDR3 sequence is 13 residues long. CDR3 coding DNA: TGCAGTGCTAGGAGGTCCACCCAAGGAACCCAGTACTTC. It yields the protein CSARRSTQGTQYF.

This chain links TRBV7-9 with TRBJ2-7; the match to TRBD1 covers 9 bases. With V trimmed by 7 bases and J by 7 bases, 8 bases remained unmatched. The CDR3 runs to 13 residues. The germline gives CDR1 SEHNR, CDR2 FQNEAQ (reference sequence). As DNA, the CDR3 is TGTGCCAGCACCAACAGGGGGCAGGGGGAGCAGTACTTC. It codes for CASTNRGQGEQYF.

The chain uses TRBV20-1 and TRBJ1-2; D is ambiguous. The germline V gene encodes CDR1 DFQATT and CDR2 SNEGSKA (reference sequence). Trimming took off 0 bases at V and 4 bases at J, with 15 bases between the two ends. The CDR3 runs to 15 residues. The CDR3 DNA reads TGCAGTGCTAGAGATCGGATGCAAATTTCCTATGGCTACACCTTC. Amino acid sequence: CSARDRMQISYGYTF.

This clonotype was recorded a few times. This sequence joins TRBV6-5 and TRBJ2-2; TRBD1 matches at 7 bases. The junction had 7 bases not matched to a gene; V was cut back by 4 bases and J by 5 bases. The germline gives CDR1 MNHEY, CDR2 SVGAGI. The length of the CDR3 is 15 residues. The DNA of the CDR3 is TGTGCCAGCAGTTCTACAGGGGTCGAGACCGGGGAGCTGTTTTTT. This encodes CASSSTGVETGELFF.

In its sample, this clonotype was seen a few times. The chain carries TRBV20-1 and TRBJ1-5, with D possibly TRBD1 on 6 matching bases. This CDR3 is 15 amino acids long. Germline values: CDR1 DFQATT, CDR2 SNEGSKA (reference sequence). Trimming took 7 bases from V and 4 from J, leaving 20 bases between them. In DNA form, the CDR3 reads TGCAGTGTTCAACCTCTGACAGGAGTAAATCAGCCCCAGCATTTT. Protein sequence: CSVQPLTGVNQPQHF.

CDR3 sequence: CASSPDRAMGEAFF. DNA of the CDR3: TGTGCCAGCAGCCCCGACAGGGCGATGGGGGAAGCTTTCTTT. The chain has TRBV7-2 and TRBJ1-1; TRBD1 matches at 7 bases. After removal of 5 bases from V and 8 bases from J, the junction contained 11 bases not matched to a gene. Germline CDR1 SGHTA, CDR2 FQGNSA. The CDR3 contains 14 residues. Together with reference TRBV7-2 and TRBJ1-1, the CDR3 gives the full variable domain: GAGVSQSPSNKVTEKGKDVELRCDPISGHTALYWYRQSLGQGLEFLIYFQGNSAPDKSGLPSDRFSAERTGGSVSTLTIQRTQQEDSAVYLCASSPDRAMGEAFFGQGTRLTVV.

The V call is TRBV24-1, the J call TRBJ2-1, with 9 positions matching TRBD2. V was clipped by 3 bases and J by 7 bases; unmatched bases: 9. Germline CDR1 reads KGHDR; CDR2 reads SFDVKD. The CDR3 runs to 16 residues. The CDR3 spells CATSDPAGAGGNEQFF. The CDR3 DNA is TGTGCCACCAGTGATCCTGCGGGAGCGGGAGGAAATGAGCAGTTCTTC.

V usage is TRBV12-3 or TRBV12-4 and J usage is TRBJ2-1; 7 positions match TRBD1. Trimming took 5 bases from V and 8 from J; bases not matched to a gene: 15. This CDR3 spans 16 amino acids. The CDR3 sequence is CASSPQGDRRRDEQFF. Written as DNA, the CDR3 is TGTGCCAGCAGTCCCCAGGGGGATCGTCGGCGGGATGAGCAGTTCTTC.